These 16 T cell receptor beta chains were sequenced from one sample in a study of human T cells and chemical hapten exposure (dated by TCRdb to 2020 to 2022). The library was obtained by RACE. Sequenced on a NextSeq 500. TCRdb applied fastp at Q25 and MiXCR to the public reads, then kept only in-frame beta chains. All rows with the same CDR3 protein become a single entry with the most common DNA and genes. The table for this sample lists around 39,000 distinct CDR3 sequences; approximately 6.3% of them were counted only once. About 10% of the sample is held by the ten biggest clonotypes. What this sample's time point label stands for: patch test 1, 2 weeks after DPC sensitization. In light of the paper, this sample's treatment or condition label describes: therapeutic diphenylcyclopropenone sensitization with weekly scalp DPC. Total RNA was extracted from unfractionated whole blood that had been collected in Tempus Blood RNA tubes.

Source: whole blood, taken in connection with sensitization to the hapten diphenylcyclopropenone (DPC). Receptor source: a young woman with alopecia areata. Some clones in this sample may be carry-over from other donors' samples.

This clonotype was detected ten times or more. This chain links TRBV7-9 with TRBJ2-2, with D perhaps matching TRBD1 or TRBD2 (5 bases each). The V end was cut by 6 bases, the J end by 0 bases, with 14 bases between. This CDR3 is built from 16 residues. The V gene's germline CDR1 is SEHNR and CDR2 FQNEAQ (reference sequence). CDR3 protein: CASRPPGPANTGELFF. CDR3 bases: TGTGCCAGCAGACCCCCGGGGCCAGCGAACACCGGGGAGCTGTTTTTT. Full variable domain (rest looked up from reference TRBV7-9 and TRBJ2-2): DTGVSQNPRHKITKRGQNVTFRCDPISEHNRLYWYRQTLGQGPEFLTYFQNEAQLEKSRLLSDRFSAERPKGSFSTLEIQRTEQGDSAMYLCASRPPGPANTGELFFGEGSRLTVL.

The rearrangement links TRBV6-5 to TRBJ1-4; D unclear. The ends were cut back, 0 bases at V and 8 bases at J, with 13 bases in the middle. This CDR3 contains 15 residues. Looked up from germline, CDR1 is MNHEY and CDR2 is SVGAGI. CDR3 DNA sequence: TGTGCCAGCAGTTACTCGATATATGATCGGGAAAAACTGTTTTTT. Protein sequence: CASSYSIYDREKLFF.

This clonotype came up many times. The chain is built from TRBV14 and TRBJ2-1, with D maybe TRBD1 (6 bases). From germline, CDR1 is SGHDN and CDR2 FVKESK. This CDR3 spans 11 amino acids. Trimming shortened V by 6 bases and J by 7 bases, and 7 bases separated the two germline ends. CDR3 sequence: CASSTGNEQFF. CDR3 DNA sequence: TGTGCCAGCAGTACAGGGAATGAGCAGTTCTTC.

The J gene is TRBJ2-5, the V gene TRBV7-2; 9 bases map to TRBD2. CDR1 is SGHTA and CDR2 is FQGNSA in the germline V gene. The trim removed 4 bases at V and 1 base at J, leaving 7 bases unmatched. This CDR3 has 16 amino acids. CDR3 in DNA: TGTGCCAGCAGCTCCGTAGCGGGGGCCTTCCAAGAGACCCAGTACTTC. Encoded protein: CASSSVAGAFQETQYF.

This clonotype was seen a few times. This sequence joins TRBV7-9 and TRBJ2-3; D may be TRBD2 (5 bases). The length of the CDR3 is 13 residues. Trimming shortened V by 5 bases and J by 4 bases, and 10 bases separated the two germline ends. The germline V gene has CDR1 SEHNR and CDR2 FQNEAQ (reference sequence). The CDR3 DNA is TGTGCCAGCAGCCCCAGCGGACCAGATACGCAGTATTTT. Amino acid sequence: CASSPSGPDTQYF.

The chain is built from TRBV20-1 and TRBJ2-3; the D gene is possibly TRBD2 (5 bases). The CDR3 is made up of 15 amino acids. The ends were cut back, 2 bases at V and 2 bases at J, with 14 bases in the middle. Per the germline V gene, CDR1 is DFQATT and CDR2 is SNEGSKA (reference sequence). The CDR3 reads CSARPSWGFTDTQYF. CDR3 nucleotide sequence: TGCAGTGCTAGACCTAGCTGGGGATTCACAGATACGCAGTATTTT.

This clonotype was recorded at least ten times. The chain has TRBV5-1 and TRBJ2-7; tentative D call: TRBD1 (5 bases). The ends were cut back, 3 bases at V and 0 bases at J, with 10 bases in the middle. This CDR3 has 14 amino acids. Looked up from germline, CDR1 is SGHRS and CDR2 is YFSETQ. The CDR3 region is CASSSGQGSYEQYF. The DNA of the CDR3 is TGCGCCAGCAGCTCAGGACAAGGCTCCTACGAGCAGTACTTC.

This clonotype was observed at least ten times. The V call is TRBV7-9, the J call TRBJ2-3; 12 bases align to TRBD2. Looked up from germline, CDR1 is SEHNR and CDR2 is FQNEAQ (reference sequence). The V and J ends lost 5 bases and 0 bases, in that order; junction bases with no gene match: 9. This CDR3 contains 18 residues. CDR3 coding DNA: TGTGCCAGCAGCAAACTAGCGGGGGGTCTCCCAAGCACAGATACGCAGTATTTT. This translates into CASSKLAGGLPSTDTQYF.

At least ten counts were recorded for this clonotype. V and J are TRBV6-2 or TRBV6-3 and TRBJ2-7; the D is unclear. The CDR3 consists of 11 residues. Deletions cut 6 bases from V and 6 bases from J, with 9 bases between. Germline V gives CDR1 MNHEY, CDR2 SVGEGT. The CDR3 bases are TGTGCCAGCAGCCACTCGCGCGAGCAGTACTTC. Translation: CASSHSREQYF.

A word on this clonotype: A much bigger clone sits one base away, suggesting this may be a read error. V usage is TRBV7-2 and J usage is TRBJ1-3; the D is unclear. The CDR3 spans 15 residues. Germline CDR1 is SGHTA and CDR2 is FQGNSA. The CDR3 region has the DNA TGTGCCGGCAGCTCGTTAGCGGGGTATGGAAACACCATATATTTT. Translation gives CAGSSLAGYGNTIYF.

This clonotype was seen ten or more times. The chain is built from TRBV19 and TRBJ2-1, with 9 bases lining up with TRBD1. Per germline, CDR1 LNHDA and CDR2 SQIVND (reference sequence). V trimming: 7 bases; J trimming: 3 bases; junction bases outside the gene matches: 22. This CDR3 contains 20 residues. CDR3 amino acids: CASTDKGGVRPGQGYNEQFF. CDR3 DNA: TGTGCCAGTACCGATAAAGGGGGAGTTCGACCGGGACAGGGCTACAATGAGCAGTTCTTC.

The table lists this clonotype with many counts. This sequence joins TRBV4-1 and TRBJ2-5; D not certain. CDR3 length: 15 amino acids. The germline V gene has CDR1 MGHRA and CDR2 YSYEKL. Trimming cost V 2 bases and J 5 bases, with 15 bases left between them. The CDR3 region is CASSQWAGSRETQYF. As DNA, the CDR3 is TGCGCCAGCAGCCAATGGGCTGGGTCCCGGGAGACCCAGTACTTC.

At least ten counts were recorded for this clonotype. The chain recombines TRBV7-6 with TRBJ2-7, with 9 nucleotides matching TRBD1. CDR3 length: 15 amino acids. The germline gives CDR1 SGHVS, CDR2 FNYEAQ. Losses at the gene ends were 5 bases for V and 3 bases for J; bases not matched to a gene: 8. For the CDR3, the DNA is TGTGCCAGCAGCGTGACCGGGACAGGGAACTACGAGCAGTACTTC. This codes for CASSVTGTGNYEQYF.

This clonotype has just a few counts. The chain recombines TRBV12-3 or TRBV12-4 with TRBJ1-1; TRBD1 is a possible D gene (6 bases). The V and J ends lost 6 bases and 1 base respectively, with 12 bases between them. The CDR3 sequence is 14 residues long. The CDR3 coding sequence is TGTGCCAGCAGATTCCACAGGGAGAACACTGAAGCTTTCTTT. Translating it yields CASRFHRENTEAFF.

In this sample, this clonotype turned up many times. The chain joins TRBV4-2 to TRBJ1-4, with 10 nucleotides matching TRBD1. CDR3 length: 14 residues. Germline loops: CDR1 LGHNA, CDR2 YNFKEQ. J lost 5 bases, V lost 7 bases, and 4 bases had no gene match. The CDR3, as DNA: TGTGCCAGCACCAGGGGACAGGGGAATGAAAAACTGTTTTTT. This translates into CASTRGQGNEKLFF.

J is TRBJ2-3 and V is TRBV27; D might be TRBD1 (6 bases). The V and J ends lost 7 bases and 4 bases respectively, with 9 bases between them. Per the germline V gene, CDR1 is MNHEY and CDR2 is SMNVEV (reference sequence). The CDR3 contains 12 residues. DNA for the CDR3: TGTGCCAGCAATAACAGGGCAGATACGCAGTATTTT. As protein: CASNNRADTQYF.